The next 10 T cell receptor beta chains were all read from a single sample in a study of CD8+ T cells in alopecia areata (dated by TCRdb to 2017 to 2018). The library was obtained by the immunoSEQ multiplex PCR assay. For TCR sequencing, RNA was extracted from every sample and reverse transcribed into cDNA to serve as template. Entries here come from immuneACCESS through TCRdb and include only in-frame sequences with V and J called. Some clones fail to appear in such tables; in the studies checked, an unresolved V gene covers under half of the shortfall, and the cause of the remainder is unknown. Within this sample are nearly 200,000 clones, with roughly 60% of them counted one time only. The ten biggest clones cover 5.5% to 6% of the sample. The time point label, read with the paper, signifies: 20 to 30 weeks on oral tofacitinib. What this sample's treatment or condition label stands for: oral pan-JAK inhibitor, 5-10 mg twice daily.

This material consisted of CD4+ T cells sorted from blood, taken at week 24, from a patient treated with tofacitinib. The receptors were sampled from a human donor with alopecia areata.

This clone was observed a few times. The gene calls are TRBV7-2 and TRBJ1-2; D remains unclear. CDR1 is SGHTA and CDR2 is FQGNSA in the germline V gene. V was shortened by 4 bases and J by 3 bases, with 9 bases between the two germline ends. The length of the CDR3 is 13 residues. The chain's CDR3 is CASSSNGDYGYTF. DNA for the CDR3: TGTGCCAGCAGCTCTAACGGGGACTATGGCTACACCTTC.

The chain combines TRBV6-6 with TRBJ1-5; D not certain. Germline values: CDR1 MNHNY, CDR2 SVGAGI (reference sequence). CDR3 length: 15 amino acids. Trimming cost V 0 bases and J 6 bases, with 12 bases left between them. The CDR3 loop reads CASSYSMEGVQPQHF. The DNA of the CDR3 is TGTGCCAGCAGTTACTCGATGGAGGGTGTTCAGCCCCAGCATTTT.

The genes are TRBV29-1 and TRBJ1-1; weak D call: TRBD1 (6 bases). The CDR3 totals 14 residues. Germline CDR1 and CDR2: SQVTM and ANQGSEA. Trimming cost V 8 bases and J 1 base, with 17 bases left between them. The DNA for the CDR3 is TGCAGCACGATACAGGGTATAGCGAACACTGAAGCTTTCTTT. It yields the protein CSTIQGIANTEAFF.

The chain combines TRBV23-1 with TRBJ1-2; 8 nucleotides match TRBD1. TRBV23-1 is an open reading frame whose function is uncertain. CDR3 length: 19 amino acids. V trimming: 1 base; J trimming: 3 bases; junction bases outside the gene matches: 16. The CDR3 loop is CASSQFSRDRRIIDYGYTF. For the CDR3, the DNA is TGCGCCAGCAGTCAATTTTCGAGGGACAGGAGAATTATTGACTATGGCTACACCTTC.

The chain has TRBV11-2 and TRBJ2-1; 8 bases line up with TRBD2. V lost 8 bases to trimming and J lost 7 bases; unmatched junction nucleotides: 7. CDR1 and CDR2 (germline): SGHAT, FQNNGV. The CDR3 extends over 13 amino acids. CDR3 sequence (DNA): TGTGCCAGCGGGATAGCGGGGATTAATGAGCAGTTCTTC. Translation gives CASGIAGINEQFF.

The CDR3, as DNA: TGTGCCAGCAGCTTGGGGACTAGCGGGAGTGTAAGTGGGACCCAGTACTTC. This sequence encodes CASSLGTSGSVSGTQYF. The rearrangement links TRBV5-4 to TRBJ2-5, with 13 nucleotides matching TRBD2. The CDR3 length is 17 residues. V lost 0 bases and J lost 7; bases outside the gene matches: 9. Germline CDR1 SGHNT, CDR2 YYREEE (reference sequence).

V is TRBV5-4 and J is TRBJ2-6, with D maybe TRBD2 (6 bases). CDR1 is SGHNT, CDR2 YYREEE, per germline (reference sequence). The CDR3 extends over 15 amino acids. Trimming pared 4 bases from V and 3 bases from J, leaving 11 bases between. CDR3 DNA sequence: TGTGCCAGCAGCCTCCGGAGGGTTGGGGCCAACGTCCTGACTTTC. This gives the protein CASSLRRVGANVLTF.

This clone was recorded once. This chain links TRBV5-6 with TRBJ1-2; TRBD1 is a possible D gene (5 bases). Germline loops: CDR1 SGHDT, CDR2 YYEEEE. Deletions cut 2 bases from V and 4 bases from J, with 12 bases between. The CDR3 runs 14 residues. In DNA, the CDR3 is TGTGCCAGCAGCTTTCAGGGCAGGGCCTATGGCTACACCTTC. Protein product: CASSFQGRAYGYTF.

CDR3 sequence (DNA): TGTGCCAGCAGCTTAGATCCGGGTCAGCCCCAGCATTTT. Protein: CASSLDPGQPQHF. The gene calls are TRBV7-9 and TRBJ1-5, with no clear D. Looked up from germline, CDR1 is SEHNR and CDR2 is FQNEAQ (reference sequence). The CDR3 sequence is 13 residues long. V lost 1 base, J lost 6 bases, and 7 bases lay in between.

CDR3 nucleotides: TGCAGCGTTGCCTCCGGGACTCCCAGCGGCTATGGCTACACCTTC. Protein: CSVASGTPSGYGYTF. J is TRBJ1-2 and V is TRBV29-1; D is possibly TRBD1 (5 bases). Germline CDR1 is SQVTM and CDR2 is ANQGSEA. Trimming shortened V by 4 bases and J by 4 bases, and 19 bases separated the two germline ends. This CDR3 comprises 15 residues.